The present entry profiles one T cell receptor (beta chain) with its context. Its antigen is unidentified. The sample comes from a study of Tregs in tolerant kidney transplant recipients. The repertoire was sequenced with immunoSEQ multiplex PCR; TCRdb's copy has only in-frame clones and lacks some. The sample shows approximately 19,000 clones, around 71% of them seen only once. Trimming cost V 10 bases and J 5 bases; bases outside gene matches: 4. Per germline, CDR1 MNHEY and CDR2 SMNVEV (reference sequence). This CDR3 comprises 12 residues. Study results and limitations: Tregs expanded with activated donor B cells seemed most donor-specific.

Sequenced input: Tregs from blood cultured with allogeneic cells. The rearrangement uses TRBV27 and TRBJ2-1; 8 positions agree with TRBD1. The TCR was taken from a human donor in good health. The CDR3 region is CATRTGNNEQFF. The CDR3 DNA sequence: TGTGCCACCCGGACAGGGAACAATGAGCAGTTCTTC.